This T cell receptor (beta chain) was obtained from a study of shared clonotypes between healthy human individuals. This CDR3 is built from 14 residues. The V end lost 5 bases, the J end lost 0 bases, and 11 bases lay between the germline ends. Germline values: CDR1 SGHTA, CDR2 FQGTGA. The method was immunoSEQ multiplex PCR; TCRdb's version includes in-frame clones alone and lacks a portion of them. The sample has 2 million to 2.5 million clones, 93% seen once. In regard to this clone: The sample carries other DNA sequences with the same CDR3.

This chain connects TRBV7-3 to TRBJ2-7, with D perhaps being TRBD1 or TRBD2 (5 bases each). Sample: naive CD4+ T cells from PBMCs. Subset in this sample: CD45RA+ positively selected. This receptor was taken from a man aged 18 to 30 in good health. Some clones in this sample may be carry-over from other donors' samples. The CDR3 protein is CASSPSGTSYEQYF. The CDR3 nucleotides are TGTGCCAGCAGCCCATCAGGGACCTCCTACGAGCAGTACTTC. Drawing the rest from reference TRBV7-3 and TRBJ2-7, the complete variable domain is GAGVSQTPSNKVTEKGKYVELRCDPISGHTALYWYRQSLGQGPEFLIYFQGTGAADDSGLPNDRFFAVRPEGSVSTLKIQRTERGDSAVYLCASSPSGTSYEQYFGPGTRLTVT.